This passage covers 18 T cell receptor beta chains from one sample sequenced in a study of molecular identifiers for immune sequencing clone quantification. TCRdb reanalysed the PCR reads using MiXCR and keeps one entry per CDR3 protein. The sample yields some 590,000 distinct CDR3 sequences, roughly 27% seen once. Sample: naive CD8+ T cells from blood, with Jurkat cell RNA spiked in. Subset meaning: FACS-sorted CD8+CD4-CCR7+CD45RA+ naive T cells. These receptors were obtained from a human donor in good health. Some libraries in this study had Jurkat cell RNA spiked in.

On this clonotype: The junction does not match germline at one end; this may be a read error. The rearrangement links TRBV5-1 to TRBJ2-7, with TRBD1 as a possible D gene (6 bases). This CDR3 has 16 residues. Germline values: CDR1 SGHRS, CDR2 YFSETQ. As DNA, the CDR3 is TGCGCCAGCAGCCCGGAGCCGGGGCAGGGGACCTGCGGGCGGTGCTTC. It is translated as CASSPEPGQGTCGRCF.

This clonotype was picked up many times. The chain recombines TRBV19 with TRBJ1-5; TRBD1 aligns across 9 bases. This CDR3 is built from 15 residues. Germline V gene data show CDR1 as LNHDA and CDR2 as SQIVND (reference sequence). V shed 1 base and J 4 bases; nucleotides not matched to a gene: 2. The CDR3 DNA reads TGTGCCAGTAGTATAGGTGACAGGGGGAATCAGCCCCAGCATTTT. This encodes CASSIGDRGNQPQHF.

This clonotype was recorded a few times. The rearrangement joins TRBV4-3 to TRBJ2-1, with a possible D match to TRBD2 (5 bases). Germline CDR1 LGHNA, CDR2 YSLEER. V was shortened by 1 base and J by 0 bases, with 10 bases between the two germline ends. The CDR3 sequence is 16 residues long. CDR3 residues: CASSQGGWGSYNEQFF. The CDR3 bases are TGCGCCAGCAGCCAAGGAGGGTGGGGCTCCTACAATGAGCAGTTCTTC.

This clonotype has just a few counts. J is TRBJ2-7 and V is TRBV27, with 8 bases matching TRBD2. The CDR3 sequence is 14 residues long. After removal of 3 bases from V and 4 bases from J, the junction contained 5 bases not matched to a gene. CDR1 and CDR2 from the germline V gene are MNHEY and SMNVEV (reference sequence). The CDR3 here is CASSFLAGHYEQYF. In DNA, the CDR3 is TGTGCCAGCAGTTTTCTAGCGGGCCATTACGAGCAGTACTTC.

This clonotype was counted many times. V is TRBV7-6 and J is TRBJ2-1, with D tentatively TRBD2 (7 bases). The CDR3 covers 15 residues. CDR1 is SGHVS, CDR2 FNYEAQ, per germline. V was trimmed by 5 bases and J by 9 bases, leaving 20 bases between them. CDR3 DNA sequence: TGTGCCAGCAGCGAAGGGGGGGGACTACAGGGTGAGCAGTTCTTC. It yields the protein CASSEGGGLQGEQFF.

This clonotype was counted at least ten times. This rearrangement joins TRBV20-1 to TRBJ2-3, with 8 bases that match TRBD2. This CDR3 is built from 19 residues. The V gene's germline CDR1 is DFQATT and CDR2 SNEGSKA (reference sequence). V shed 0 bases, J shed 0 bases, and the junction held 14 bases outside the gene matches. The CDR3 protein is CSARDPDGGALVSTDTQYF. Here the CDR3 DNA reads TGCAGTGCTAGAGATCCTGACGGGGGGGCCTTGGTTAGCACAGATACGCAGTATTTT.

Many counts were recorded for this clonotype. The chain carries TRBV24-1 and TRBJ2-1; D is possibly TRBD1 (6 bases). V was cut by 7 bases and J by 3 bases, with 21 bases left in between. The CDR3 runs 17 residues. Germline values: CDR1 KGHDR, CDR2 SFDVKD. The CDR3 DNA follows: TGTGCCACCAGCCCCTCCGGTGGACAGAGTTTCTACAATGAGCAGTTCTTC. Translation: CATSPSGGQSFYNEQFF.

This clonotype was seen a few times. The junction shows a germline mismatch at one end, possibly a read error. This sequence joins TRBV27 and TRBJ2-7; D unclear. The CDR3 extends over 13 amino acids. Germline V gives CDR1 MNHEY, CDR2 SMNVEV (reference sequence). CDR3 sequence reads: CASSLSDSYEQCF. The CDR3 coding sequence is TGTGCCAGCAGTTTGTCTGACTCCTACGAGCAGTGCTTC.

The chain employs TRBV7-9 and TRBJ2-3; a weak D match, TRBD2 (5 bases). V gave up 3 bases and J gave up 2 bases, with 9 bases separating them. CDR3 length: 14 residues. Germline CDR1 reads SEHNR; CDR2 reads FQNEAQ (reference sequence). CDR3 in amino acids: CASSFERNTDTQYF. CDR3 in DNA: TGTGCCAGCAGCTTTGAGCGGAACACAGATACGCAGTATTTT.

At least ten counts were recorded for this clonotype. The V gene is TRBV24-1, the J gene TRBJ2-2; 10 bases line up with TRBD2. The V gene end was trimmed by 0 bases and the J gene end by 6 bases; junction bases not matched to a gene: 6. CDR3 length: 17 amino acids. In germline, CDR1 is KGHDR, CDR2 SFDVKD. The CDR3: CATSDLRAGGLPGELFF. The CDR3 region has the DNA TGTGCCACCAGTGATTTGCGAGCGGGAGGGCTCCCCGGGGAGCTGTTTTTT.

Only a few counts were recorded for this clonotype. V usage is TRBV19 and J usage is TRBJ1-1; D remains ambiguous. CDR1 and CDR2 (germline): LNHDA, SQIVND (reference sequence). The CDR3 sequence is 15 residues long. The germline V and J ends were trimmed by 0 bases and 1 base, with 9 bases remaining between them. The CDR3 reads CASSIDYGTNTEAFF. The DNA of the CDR3 is TGTGCCAGTAGTATAGATTACGGAACGAACACTGAAGCTTTCTTT.

A note on this clonotype: One base away lies a much larger clone, so this may be a sequencing read error. V gene TRBV5-5 combines with J gene TRBJ1-4; no firm D call. Germline CDR1 reads SGHKS; CDR2 reads YYEKEE (reference sequence). CDR3 length equals 17 residues. CDR3 nucleotides: TGTGCCAGCAGCTTGTTTCCCTCGGCCTCAACTAATGAAGAACTGTTTTTT. It specifies CASSLFPSASTNEELFF.

This clonotype was detected only a few times. The V call is TRBV9, the J call TRBJ2-7, with D tentatively TRBD1 (6 bases). Germline V lookup: CDR1 SGDLS, CDR2 YYNGEE. This CDR3 is 14 amino acids long. Trimming took off 3 bases at V and 0 bases at J, with 10 bases between the two ends. For the CDR3, the DNA is TGTGCCAGCAGCGCGGGACACAACTCCTACGAGCAGTACTTC. Protein sequence: CASSAGHNSYEQYF.

This clonotype occurred many times. This chain connects TRBV15 to TRBJ2-5, with D uncertain. Looked up from germline, CDR1 is LNHNV and CDR2 is YYDKDF (reference sequence). CDR3 length equals 14 residues. V was cut by 5 bases and J by 1 base, with 11 bases left in between. The CDR3 coding sequence is TGTGCCACCAGCTCCGGTTGGGGCCAAGAGACCCAGTACTTC. It is translated as CATSSGWGQETQYF.

Remarks on this clonotype: Given a much more abundant clone one base away, this may be a read error. This chain connects TRBV15 to TRBJ1-5; D gene uncertain. This CDR3 is 14 amino acids long. Per the germline V gene, CDR1 is LNHNV and CDR2 is YYDKDF (reference sequence). Trimming pared 6 bases from V and 1 base from J, leaving 10 bases between. CDR3 amino acids: CATRPGSSNQPQHF. Here the CDR3 DNA reads TGTGCCACCAGACCTGGGTCCAGCAATCAGCCCCAGCATTTT.

The table lists this clonotype with many counts. The chain combines TRBV27 with TRBJ2-4; D not certain. The CDR3 has 15 residues. Per the germline V gene, CDR1 is MNHEY and CDR2 is SMNVEV (reference sequence). Trimming removed 3 bases at V and 8 bases at J, with 17 bases between. The CDR3 loop is CASSFFGPDGDIQYF. The CDR3 region has the DNA TGTGCCAGCAGTTTTTTTGGCCCAGATGGAGACATTCAGTACTTC.

This clonotype was detected many times. The rearrangement uses TRBV24-1 and TRBJ1-1; perhaps TRBD1 as D (5 bases). There are 15 residues in the CDR3. Germline lookup yields CDR1 KGHDR and CDR2 SFDVKD. V shed 4 bases and J shed 2 bases, with 13 bases lying between them. CDR3 sequence (DNA): TGTGCCACCAGTGAGTCCGGGACGGCAAACACTGAAGCTTTCTTT. It encodes CATSESGTANTEAFF.

The rearrangement uses TRBV6-2 or TRBV6-3 and TRBJ2-1; TRBD2 matches at 10 bases. Germline V gene lookup returns CDR1 MNHEY and CDR2 SVGEGT. With V trimmed by 8 bases and J by 5 bases, 6 bases remained unmatched. This CDR3 region has 14 residues. This CDR3 is CASSSGGANNEQFF. CDR3 DNA: TGTGCCAGCTCGAGCGGGGGGGCGAACAATGAGCAGTTCTTC.